Listed below are T cell receptor beta chains from one sample, sequenced in a study of T cells in tuberculosis. The protocol was immunoSEQ multiplex PCR, while the TCRdb copy is restricted to in-frame clones and leaves out a portion. Of 30,000 or so clones in the sample, approximately 90% are singletons; the top ten hold roughly 7%. Sequencing used PBMCs, obtained at tuberculosis diagnosis. These receptors all stem from an adult with tuberculosis. Some clones in this sample may be carry-over from other donors' samples. CDR3s include the opening cysteine and the closing phenylalanine or tryptophan. Each record gives: CDR3 DNA, CDR3 protein, D gene, J gene, V gene, clone size. D genes are given only for firm matches. Not every row has a clone size; where given, it reads once, few, many or a size class.

DNA: TGTCCTGGGAGTGGATGCAGAGCGAGAAAGACCTATGGCTACACCTTC
CDR3: CPGSGCRARKTYGYTF
D: -
J: TRBJ1-2
V: TRBV22-1
size: -

DNA: TGTGCCACGGGACAGGCCGGCCTTGAAGCTTTCTTT
CDR3: CATGQAGLEAFF
D: TRBD1
J: TRBJ1-1
V: TRBV2
size: -

DNA: TGTGCCAGCAGTTACTCGCACACAGGGTATGGCTACACCTTC
CDR3: CASSYSHTGYGYTF
D: -
J: TRBJ1-2
V: TRBV6-5
size: -

DNA: TGTGCCAGTAGGGGACAGATAAACACTGAAGCTTTCTTT
CDR3: CASRGQINTEAFF
D: TRBD1
J: TRBJ1-1
V: TRBV19
size: -

DNA: TGTGCCAGCAGTTTAAGGCGGGGTGGCGAGCCCCAGCATTTT
CDR3: CASSLRRGGEPQHF
D: -
J: TRBJ1-5
V: TRBV27
size: once

DNA: TGTGCCAGCAGTTTATATGGGAGACAGGCTGAGGATTCACCCCTCCACTTT
CDR3: CASSLYGRQAEDSPLHF
D: -
J: TRBJ1-6
V: TRBV27
size: -

DNA: TGTGCCATCAGTGAGTCTCGGGACAGAAATGGGGATGAGCAGTTCTTC
CDR3: CAISESRDRNGDEQFF
D: TRBD1
J: TRBJ2-1
V: TRBV10-3
size: -

DNA: TGCAGCGTATTTTTGGCGGGGGAGCCCCAGCATTTT
CDR3: CSVFLAGEPQHF
D: -
J: TRBJ1-5
V: TRBV29-1
size: -

DNA: TGTGCCAGCAGTTCAGGGGGCGCCCCTCATGAAAAACTGTTTTTT
CDR3: CASSSGGAPHEKLFF
D: TRBD1
J: TRBJ1-4
V: TRBV7-2
size: -

DNA: TGCGCCAGCAGTGGACTAGGAGCTGGCAATGAGCAGTTCTTC
CDR3: CASSGLGAGNEQFF
D: -
J: TRBJ2-1
V: TRBV10-1
size: -

DNA: TGTGCCAGCTCACAAAATCGACAGGGCTCCTCCTCGGCCCTCCACTTT
CDR3: CASSQNRQGSSSALHF
D: TRBD1
J: TRBJ1-6
V: TRBV18
size: few

DNA: TGTGCCACCAAAGGACTCACCGGGACTGAGAACACCGGGGAGCTGTTTTTT
CDR3: CATKGLTGTENTGELFF
D: -
J: TRBJ2-2
V: TRBV7-9
size: -

DNA: TGTGCCAGCAGACGGGACAGGGGTGTGAACATTCAGTACTTC
CDR3: CASRRDRGVNIQYF
D: TRBD1
J: TRBJ2-4
V: TRBV7-2
size: -

DNA: TGTGCCAGCAGCCGTCAGCGGGGGGAGGCGGATACGCAGTATTTT
CDR3: CASSRQRGEADTQYF
D: TRBD2
J: TRBJ2-3
V: TRBV4-2
size: -

DNA: TGTGCCAGCTCACACCTTCCGGGGACAGGGGGACACACCGGGGAGCTGTTTTTT
CDR3: CASSHLPGTGGHTGELFF
D: TRBD1
J: TRBJ2-2
V: TRBV18
size: -

DNA: TGTGCCACACAGGAGGGGGGGGATCAGCCCCAGCATTTT
CDR3: CATQEGGDQPQHF
D: -
J: TRBJ1-5
V: TRBV6-1
size: -

DNA: TGCAGCGTTGAGAAAGGAGTAGAGCAGTACTTC
CDR3: CSVEKGVEQYF
D: -
J: TRBJ2-7
V: TRBV29-1
size: -

DNA: TGTGCCAGCAGTTTTGCGGGGGGGACCGGGGAGCTGTTTTTT
CDR3: CASSFAGGTGELFF
D: TRBD2
J: TRBJ2-2
V: TRBV27
size: -

DNA: TGCAGCGCTCGCGAAGGGAGGTTCTACAATGAGCAGTTCTTC
CDR3: CSAREGRFYNEQFF
D: -
J: TRBJ2-1
V: TRBV29-1
size: -

DNA: TGTGCCAGTAGTTCCCGACAGGGCCTCTTCCAGAGGGGCGCCGGGGAGCTGTTTTTT
CDR3: CASSSRQGLFQRGAGELFF
D: TRBD1
J: TRBJ2-2
V: TRBV19
size: -

DNA: TGCGCCAGCAGTCATCCTTCGACAGGGGGCAACTACAATGAGCAGTTCTTC
CDR3: CASSHPSTGGNYNEQFF
D: TRBD1
J: TRBJ2-1
V: TRBV23-1
size: -

DNA: TGCGCCAGCAGCTTGGTAGCGGGGGGCTCCTACGAGCAGTACTTC
CDR3: CASSLVAGGSYEQYF
D: TRBD2
J: TRBJ2-7
V: TRBV5-1
size: few

DNA: TGCGCCAGCAGCTTGGTGGCGGGGACGGGCACTGAAGCTTTCTTT
CDR3: CASSLVAGTGTEAFF
D: -
J: TRBJ1-1
V: TRBV5-1
size: -

DNA: TGCGCCAGCAGCCAAGATGTATCGGCGGGGGGACGAGATACGCAGTATTTT
CDR3: CASSQDVSAGGRDTQYF
D: TRBD2
J: TRBJ2-3
V: TRBV4-1
size: -

DNA: TGTGCCAGCAGCGTAGGAACAGAAGCCCGCACAGATACGCAGTATTTT
CDR3: CASSVGTEARTDTQYF
D: -
J: TRBJ2-3
V: TRBV9
size: -

DNA: TGTGCCAGCAGCTTGTTCGCGGGGGATAATGAGCAGTTCTTC
CDR3: CASSLFAGDNEQFF
D: TRBD2
J: TRBJ2-1
V: TRBV7-7
size: once

DNA: TGTGCCACCACGGGGGGGGGTGGCAGGGTCACAGATACGCAGTATTTT
CDR3: CATTGGGGRVTDTQYF
D: TRBD2
J: TRBJ2-3
V: TRBV5-4
size: -

DNA: TGCAGCGTCGCGCCGCAGGGGACTAACTATGGCTACACCTTC
CDR3: CSVAPQGTNYGYTF
D: -
J: TRBJ1-2
V: TRBV29-1
size: -

DNA: TGTGCCATCAGTGGGGATGGGACTAGCGGAAATTACAATGAGCAGTTCTTC
CDR3: CAISGDGTSGNYNEQFF
D: TRBD2
J: TRBJ2-1
V: TRBV10-3
size: -

DNA: TGTGCCAGCTCTTCCCCCGGGAGAACCTATGGCTACACCTTC
CDR3: CASSSPGRTYGYTF
D: -
J: TRBJ1-2
V: TRBV28
size: -

DNA: TGCGCCAGCAGTGAGTTGGGGGGCTCCTATAATTCACCCCTCCACTTT
CDR3: CASSELGGSYNSPLHF
D: -
J: TRBJ1-6
V: TRBV10-1
size: few

DNA: TGTGCCAGCAGGCGACAGGGGAGGAATGAGCAGTTCTTC
CDR3: CASRRQGRNEQFF
D: TRBD1
J: TRBJ2-1
V: TRBV27
size: -

DNA: TGTGCCAGTAGTATAGCTGGTGGCAGGGTAAAATCACCCCTCCACTTT
CDR3: CASSIAGGRVKSPLHF
D: -
J: TRBJ1-6
V: TRBV19
size: -

DNA: TGTGCCAGCAGCCAAGATCGGACTAGCGGGGGGGCCGGTTACGAGCAGTACTTC
CDR3: CASSQDRTSGGAGYEQYF
D: TRBD2
J: TRBJ2-7
V: TRBV4-2
size: -

DNA: TGTGCCAGCAGCTTAGGGGGACAGGGGGGCGAGCAGTTCTTC
CDR3: CASSLGGQGGEQFF
D: TRBD1
J: TRBJ2-1
V: TRBV7-2
size: -

DNA: TGTGCCAGCAGCTTGGGTTTTGGGGACAGAGTAAGCTATGGCTACACCTTC
CDR3: CASSLGFGDRVSYGYTF
D: TRBD1
J: TRBJ1-2
V: TRBV5-6
size: -

DNA: TGTGCCAGCAGCTTAGCTCAGGGGGCGCACGGCTATGGCTACACCTTC
CDR3: CASSLAQGAHGYGYTF
D: TRBD1
J: TRBJ1-2
V: TRBV11-2
size: -

DNA: TGCGCCAGCAGCGCGGGGGGACAGGGGCTGACTGAAGCTTTCTTT
CDR3: CASSAGGQGLTEAFF
D: TRBD1
J: TRBJ1-1
V: TRBV5-1
size: -

DNA: TGCAGCGTTCCCGCGGGGGCGAACACCGGGGAGCTGTTTTTT
CDR3: CSVPAGANTGELFF
D: TRBD2
J: TRBJ2-2
V: TRBV29-1
size: once

DNA: TGTGCCAGCAGATTGACAGGGGAACAGCACGAGCAGTACTTC
CDR3: CASRLTGEQHEQYF
D: TRBD1
J: TRBJ2-7
V: TRBV6-5
size: -

DNA: TGTGCCAGTAGTCGTCTCCAGACAGGGTTAAATGAAAAACTGTTTTTT
CDR3: CASSRLQTGLNEKLFF
D: TRBD1
J: TRBJ1-4
V: TRBV19
size: -

DNA: TGTGCCAGCAGCTCCGGACAGGGGATGGGGGAGCAGTACTTC
CDR3: CASSSGQGMGEQYF
D: TRBD1
J: TRBJ2-7
V: TRBV11-2
size: -

DNA: TGTGCCACCCTGGGACAGGGGGTTTCTTATCACGCTGAAGCTTTCTTT
CDR3: CATLGQGVSYHAEAFF
D: -
J: TRBJ1-1
V: TRBV21-1
size: -

DNA: TGTGCCAGCAGCATCCGACAGGGGATTGGCGATGAGCAGTTCTTC
CDR3: CASSIRQGIGDEQFF
D: TRBD1
J: TRBJ2-1
V: TRBV5-6
size: -

DNA: TGTGCCAGCAGCCTGACTAGCTCCGCAGATACGCAGTATTTT
CDR3: CASSLTSSADTQYF
D: TRBD2
J: TRBJ2-3
V: TRBV2
size: -

DNA: TGTGCCAGCGAGGGTGACTATGGCTACACCTTC
CDR3: CASEGDYGYTF
D: -
J: TRBJ1-2
V: TRBV6-6
size: -

DNA: TGTGCCAGCGGTAATGAGGGAGTCTCTGGAAACACCATATATTTT
CDR3: CASGNEGVSGNTIYF
D: -
J: TRBJ1-3
V: TRBV6-1
size: -

DNA: TGCAGCGTGGGGACAGGGGTTAGCTACGAGCAGTACTTC
CDR3: CSVGTGVSYEQYF
D: TRBD1
J: TRBJ2-7
V: TRBV29-1
size: -

DNA: TGTGCCAGCAGTTCGGGATTTGGACCCTACGAGCAGTACTTC
CDR3: CASSSGFGPYEQYF
D: -
J: TRBJ2-7
V: TRBV6-5
size: once

DNA: TGTGCCTGGAGTGCCGTGACAGGGAACTATGGCTACACCTTC
CDR3: CAWSAVTGNYGYTF
D: TRBD1
J: TRBJ1-2
V: TRBV30
size: -

DNA: TGCGCCAGCAGCCAAGTAGGAGCTTTGGAGGGCTACACCTTC
CDR3: CASSQVGALEGYTF
D: -
J: TRBJ1-2
V: TRBV4-1
size: -

DNA: TGTGCCAGCAGTGATTCCGGAGATACGCAGTATTTT
CDR3: CASSDSGDTQYF
D: -
J: TRBJ2-3
V: TRBV2
size: -

DNA: TGTGCCAGTAGAGACAGGGGGAATGAAAAACTGTTTTTT
CDR3: CASRDRGNEKLFF
D: TRBD1
J: TRBJ1-4
V: TRBV19
size: -

DNA: TGCAGCGTTGAAGTTTGGGACAGGGGGCGAGTGAACACTGAAGCTTTCTTT
CDR3: CSVEVWDRGRVNTEAFF
D: TRBD1
J: TRBJ1-1
V: TRBV29-1
size: -

DNA: TGTGCCAGTAGTATAGTCCGGACAGAGAACAATTATGGCTACACCTTC
CDR3: CASSIVRTENNYGYTF
D: -
J: TRBJ1-2
V: TRBV19
size: -

DNA: TGTGCCAGCAGTCATTCCCCGGGACAGGGAAGGGGGCCCTCCTACGAGCAGTACTTC
CDR3: CASSHSPGQGRGPSYEQYF
D: TRBD1
J: TRBJ2-7
V: TRBV7-4
size: -